The 17 T cell receptor beta chains presented below share a single source sample, sequenced in a study of blood T cell repertoires in COVID-19. Clones were sequenced by immunoSEQ multiplex PCR, and TCRdb holds only the in-frame ones, with some missing. The sample carries about 210,000 clones, 70% to 90% recorded once. Sequencing was carried out using peripheral blood. These receptors were collected from a woman in her 40s with acute or convalescent COVID-19.

The chain has TRBV6-1 and TRBJ1-3; 9 bases are shared with TRBD1. CDR1 MNHNS and CDR2 SASEGT come from the germline V gene. Unmatched junction bases numbered 6, after V lost 4 bases and J lost 2 bases. This CDR3 has 16 residues. Here the CDR3 DNA reads TGTGCCAGCAGTGGGTCGGGACAGGGTACTGGAAACACCATATATTTT. This encodes CASSGSGQGTGNTIYF.

In this sample, this clone turned up once. The V gene is TRBV30, the J gene TRBJ1-6, with D perhaps matching TRBD1 (6 bases). Germline-derived CDR1 and CDR2 are GTSNPN and SVGIG (reference sequence). The CDR3 runs 16 residues. Deletions cut 1 base from V and 9 bases from J, with 19 bases between. This CDR3 is CAWSDMPGHPPSPLHF. CDR3 nucleotide sequence: TGTGCCTGGAGTGACATGCCGGGACATCCGCCTTCACCCCTCCACTTT.

The rearrangement joins TRBV4-1 to TRBJ1-1; 8 bases match TRBD1. The CDR3 has 15 residues. Trimming removed 3 bases from V and 2 bases from J; junction bases left unmatched: 5. CDR1 is MGHRA and CDR2 is YSYEKL in the germline V gene. The CDR3 DNA follows: TGCGCCAGCAGCCAGGCAGGGGGCGCAAACACTGAAGCTTTCTTT. It encodes CASSQAGGANTEAFF.

This clone was observed once. V gene TRBV28 combines with J gene TRBJ1-3, with D maybe TRBD1 (6 bases). The CDR3 has 14 amino acids. Trimming took off 6 bases at V and 2 bases at J, with 11 bases between the two ends. CDR1 is MDHEN, CDR2 SYDVKM, per germline. The CDR3 sequence: CASSTGLAGNTIYF. The CDR3 region has the DNA TGTGCCAGCAGCACAGGGTTAGCTGGAAACACCATATATTTT.

The chain carries TRBV7-9 and TRBJ1-3, with TRBD1 matching 12 bases. Germline CDR1 reads SEHNR; CDR2 reads FQNEAQ (reference sequence). Trimming at V came to 5 bases and at J to 0 bases, leaving 8 bases not matched to a gene. The CDR3 has 18 residues. As DNA, the CDR3 is TGTGCCAGCAGCGGGACAGGGGGCGACCTTTTCTCTGGAAACACCATATATTTT. Translation: CASSGTGGDLFSGNTIYF.

This chain links TRBV11-3 with TRBJ1-1; D not certain. Germline V gene data show CDR1 as SGHNT and CDR2 as YENEEA. Trimming removed 0 bases from V and 6 bases from J, with 11 bases in between. This CDR3 region has 14 residues. The CDR3 loop is CASSLDRPGAEAFF. The CDR3 DNA is TGTGCCAGCAGCTTAGACAGGCCCGGGGCTGAAGCTTTCTTT. Full variable domain (rest looked up from reference TRBV11-3 and TRBJ1-1): EAGVVQSPRYKIIEKKQPVAFWCNPISGHNTLYWYLQNLGQGPELLIRYENEEAVDDSQLPKDRFSAERLKGVDSTLKIQPAELGDSAVYLCASSLDRPGAEAFFGQGTRLTVV.

The genes are TRBV6-5 and TRBJ2-3, with D hard to call. Germline CDR1 reads MNHEY; CDR2 reads SVGAGI. Trimming pared 6 bases from V and 1 base from J, leaving 8 bases between. The length of the CDR3 is 13 residues. This CDR3 is CASRLRGTDTQYF. CDR3 in DNA: TGTGCCAGCAGACTTCGGGGCACAGATACGCAGTATTTT.

The rearrangement joins TRBV25-1 to TRBJ1-4; D may be TRBD1 (6 bases). Trimming took 1 base from V and 8 from J, leaving 17 bases between them. Germline V gene lookup returns CDR1 MGHDK and CDR2 SYGVNS. This CDR3 is built from 16 residues. This CDR3 is CASSEWTSGGLEKLFF. DNA of the CDR3: TGTGCCAGCAGTGAATGGACTAGCGGGGGGCTAGAAAAACTGTTTTTT. Complete variable domain (other parts from reference TRBV25-1 and TRBJ1-4): EADIYQTPRYLVIGTGKKITLECSQTMGHDKMYWYQQDPGMELHLIHYSYGVNSTEKGDLSSESTVSRIRTEHFPLTLESARPSHTSQYLCASSEWTSGGLEKLFFGSGTQLSVL.

The gene calls are TRBV5-5 and TRBJ1-1, with D unclear. Trimming took 2 bases from V and 1 from J, leaving 9 bases between them. The germline gives CDR1 SGHKS, CDR2 YYEKEE (reference sequence). The CDR3 length is 14 residues. CDR3 sequence: CASSFTGKNTEAFF. The CDR3 DNA reads TGTGCCAGCAGCTTCACGGGGAAGAACACTGAAGCTTTCTTT.

The rearrangement uses TRBV27 and TRBJ1-2, with D possibly being TRBD1 (6 bases). With 9 bases removed from V and 0 bases from J, the gap between germline ends came to 20 bases. The CDR3 sequence is 16 residues long. CDR1 and CDR2 (germline): MNHEY, SMNVEV (reference sequence). The CDR3 protein is CASGFRGGRSNYGYTF. CDR3 sequence (DNA): TGTGCCAGTGGATTCCGGGGGGGCAGGTCTAACTATGGCTACACCTTC.

The chain is built from TRBV15 and TRBJ1-2; no firm D call. Trimming took 1 base from V and 1 from J, leaving 10 bases between them. The CDR3 runs 15 residues. Per the germline V gene, CDR1 is LNHNV and CDR2 is YYDKDF (reference sequence). The CDR3: CATSRAPRYNYGYTF. CDR3 sequence (DNA): TGTGCCACCAGCAGAGCCCCGCGTTATAACTATGGCTACACCTTC.

The V and J genes are TRBV5-1 and TRBJ2-1; TRBD1 matches 9 bases. The germline gives CDR1 SGHRS, CDR2 YFSETQ. The CDR3 sequence is 14 residues long. J was trimmed by 3 bases and V by 4 bases; bases with no gene match: 2. CDR3 DNA: TGCGCCAGCAGCACGGGACAGGGCTACAATGAGCAGTTCTTC. It translates to CASSTGQGYNEQFF.

This chain uses TRBV21-1 with TRBJ1-1. TRBV21-1 is labeled a pseudogene. This CDR3 spans 14 amino acids. CDR3 in amino acids: CASQKGRREAEAFF. CDR3 DNA sequence: TGTGCCAGCCAAAAGGGCCGGAGGGAGGCTGAAGCTTTCTTT.

This clone has a single count. V gene TRBV3-1 (or the pseudogene TRBV3-2) combines with J gene TRBJ1-2; D not resolved. Germline values: CDR1 LGHDT, CDR2 YNNKEL (reference sequence). V dropped 0 bases and J dropped 4 bases, with 6 bases sitting between them. The CDR3 runs to 13 residues. CDR3 DNA sequence: TGTGCCAGCAGCCAAGACCCCGGCTATGGCTACACCTTC. Its protein product is CASSQDPGYGYTF.

The chain recombines TRBV6-5 with TRBJ1-2; 10 positions agree with TRBD1. This CDR3 has 14 residues. Germline CDR1 is MNHEY and CDR2 is SVGAGI. V gave up 6 bases and J gave up 4 bases; unmatched junction bases: 5. In DNA form, the CDR3 reads TGTGCCAGCAGCGACAGGGGGCGAAGCTATGGCTACACCTTC. This codes for CASSDRGRSYGYTF.

The V call is TRBV2, the J call TRBJ1-1, with a possible D match to TRBD1 (6 bases). Trimming took 2 bases from V and 3 from J, leaving 10 bases between them. Germline values: CDR1 SNHLY, CDR2 FYNNEI. The CDR3 runs 14 residues. This CDR3 reads CASSENTGYTEAFF. The DNA for the CDR3 is TGTGCCAGCAGTGAAAACACAGGGTACACTGAAGCTTTCTTT.

This clone was seen once. The chain recombines TRBV11-2 with TRBJ1-1; D might be TRBD1 (5 bases). Trimming took 6 bases from V and 5 from J, leaving 10 bases between them. Germline loops: CDR1 SGHAT, CDR2 FQNNGV. This CDR3 contains 12 residues. The chain's CDR3 is CASSRQSTEAFF. DNA for the CDR3: TGTGCCAGCAGTAGACAGTCAACTGAAGCTTTCTTT.